The present TCR beta chain was sequenced within a study of graft-versus-host responses after intestinal transplantation. Whole-study context: Among the recipients, all got anti-thymocyte globulin induction and then tacrolimus and steroids for approximately 3 years.

Clones were read by immunoSEQ multiplex PCR, and TCRdb kept only the in-frame ones, dropping some. This repertoire shows tens of thousands of clones, 82% found once; its top ten account for about 0.7%. This clone showed up just once. Its specificity is not known. The germline V gene has CDR1 MNHEY and CDR2 SMNVEV (reference sequence). The V end was cut by 5 bases, the J end by 8 bases, with 8 bases between. The CDR3 totals 11 residues. This sequence was found in a human donor who received an intestinal transplant. The V gene is TRBV27, the J gene TRBJ2-3; D is ambiguous. Source: unstimulated CD4+ T cells sorted from spleen or lymph node cells, taken before intestinal transplant. CDR3 amino acids: CASSTAATQYF. In DNA, the CDR3 is TGTGCCAGCAGTACCGCGGCTACGCAGTATTTT.